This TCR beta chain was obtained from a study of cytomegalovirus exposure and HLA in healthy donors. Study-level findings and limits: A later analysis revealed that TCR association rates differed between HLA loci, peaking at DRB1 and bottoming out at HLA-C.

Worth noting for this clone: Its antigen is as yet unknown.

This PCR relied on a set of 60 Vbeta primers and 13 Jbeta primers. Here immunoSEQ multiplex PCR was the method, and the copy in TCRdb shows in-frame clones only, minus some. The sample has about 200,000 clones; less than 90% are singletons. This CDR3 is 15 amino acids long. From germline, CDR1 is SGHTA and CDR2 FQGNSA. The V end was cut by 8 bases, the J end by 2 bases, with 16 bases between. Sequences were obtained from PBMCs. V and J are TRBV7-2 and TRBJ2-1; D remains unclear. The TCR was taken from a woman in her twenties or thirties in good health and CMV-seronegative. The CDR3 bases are TGTGCCAGCCAAATCTCCGGCGGAGCCTACAATGAGCAGTTCTTC. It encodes CASQISGGAYNEQFF.